This T cell receptor (beta chain) was obtained from a study of Ad26.COV2.S vaccination and SARS-CoV-2 variants. Across the whole study: Donor was one of the participants in the Ad26.COV2.S arm of the COV1001 trial.

In germline, CDR1 is ENHRY, CDR2 SYGVKD. The CDR3 extends over 15 amino acids. Trimming took 0 bases from V and 2 from J, leaving 10 bases between them. Repertoires were generated with immunoSEQ multiplex PCR, while TCRdb's copy carries only in-frame clones and drops some. The sample lists 250,000 to 300,000 clones, around 87% occurring once. Stated treatment: 15 to 20 received Ad26.COV2.S at low or high dose, single or two shots; several received placebo; per-sample allocation not given. At day 63 after the first vaccine or placebo injection, samples were drawn. Sequenced here: peripheral blood, sampled in a trial of Ad26.COV2.S vaccine versus placebo. The TCR sequence derives from a person between 18 and 60 years old who received the Ad26.COV2.S COVID-19 vaccine or a placebo. V usage is TRBV10-3 and J usage is TRBJ1-1, with D perhaps matching TRBD1 (6 bases). The CDR3 is CAISESTGFNTEAFF. DNA of the CDR3: TGTGCCATCAGTGAGTCAACAGGGTTTAACACTGAAGCTTTCTTT.